This TCR beta chain was captured in a study of cytomegalovirus exposure and HLA in healthy donors. Study outcomes and limitations: Prior analysis indicated that the majority of TCR beta V segments exhibited productivity approximately 90% or approximately 30% of the time. It was reported that TCR beta sequences correctly inferred the HLA-A and HLA-B alleles for most subjects.

PCR primers comprised 60 Vbeta and 13 Jbeta primers. Generated by immunoSEQ multiplex PCR, the TCRdb table keeps only in-frame clones and is missing some. The sample has approximately 200,000 clones, and its top ten clones hold 0.65% to 0.75%. All donors participated as healthy donors of bone marrow. About this clone: Its antigen is unknown.

The sample comprised PBMCs. The clonotype originates from a boy aged 10-17 years in good health and CMV-seronegative.

CDR3 amino acids: CASSSTDRGNEAFF. CDR3 DNA sequence: TGTGCCAGCAGCTCTACGGACAGGGGTAATGAAGCTTTCTTT. The V gene is TRBV7-9, the J gene TRBJ1-1; TRBD1 matches at 9 bases. J lost 7 bases, V lost 4 bases, and 7 bases had no gene match. CDR1 SEHNR and CDR2 FQNEAQ come from the germline V gene (reference sequence). The CDR3 is 14 residues long.